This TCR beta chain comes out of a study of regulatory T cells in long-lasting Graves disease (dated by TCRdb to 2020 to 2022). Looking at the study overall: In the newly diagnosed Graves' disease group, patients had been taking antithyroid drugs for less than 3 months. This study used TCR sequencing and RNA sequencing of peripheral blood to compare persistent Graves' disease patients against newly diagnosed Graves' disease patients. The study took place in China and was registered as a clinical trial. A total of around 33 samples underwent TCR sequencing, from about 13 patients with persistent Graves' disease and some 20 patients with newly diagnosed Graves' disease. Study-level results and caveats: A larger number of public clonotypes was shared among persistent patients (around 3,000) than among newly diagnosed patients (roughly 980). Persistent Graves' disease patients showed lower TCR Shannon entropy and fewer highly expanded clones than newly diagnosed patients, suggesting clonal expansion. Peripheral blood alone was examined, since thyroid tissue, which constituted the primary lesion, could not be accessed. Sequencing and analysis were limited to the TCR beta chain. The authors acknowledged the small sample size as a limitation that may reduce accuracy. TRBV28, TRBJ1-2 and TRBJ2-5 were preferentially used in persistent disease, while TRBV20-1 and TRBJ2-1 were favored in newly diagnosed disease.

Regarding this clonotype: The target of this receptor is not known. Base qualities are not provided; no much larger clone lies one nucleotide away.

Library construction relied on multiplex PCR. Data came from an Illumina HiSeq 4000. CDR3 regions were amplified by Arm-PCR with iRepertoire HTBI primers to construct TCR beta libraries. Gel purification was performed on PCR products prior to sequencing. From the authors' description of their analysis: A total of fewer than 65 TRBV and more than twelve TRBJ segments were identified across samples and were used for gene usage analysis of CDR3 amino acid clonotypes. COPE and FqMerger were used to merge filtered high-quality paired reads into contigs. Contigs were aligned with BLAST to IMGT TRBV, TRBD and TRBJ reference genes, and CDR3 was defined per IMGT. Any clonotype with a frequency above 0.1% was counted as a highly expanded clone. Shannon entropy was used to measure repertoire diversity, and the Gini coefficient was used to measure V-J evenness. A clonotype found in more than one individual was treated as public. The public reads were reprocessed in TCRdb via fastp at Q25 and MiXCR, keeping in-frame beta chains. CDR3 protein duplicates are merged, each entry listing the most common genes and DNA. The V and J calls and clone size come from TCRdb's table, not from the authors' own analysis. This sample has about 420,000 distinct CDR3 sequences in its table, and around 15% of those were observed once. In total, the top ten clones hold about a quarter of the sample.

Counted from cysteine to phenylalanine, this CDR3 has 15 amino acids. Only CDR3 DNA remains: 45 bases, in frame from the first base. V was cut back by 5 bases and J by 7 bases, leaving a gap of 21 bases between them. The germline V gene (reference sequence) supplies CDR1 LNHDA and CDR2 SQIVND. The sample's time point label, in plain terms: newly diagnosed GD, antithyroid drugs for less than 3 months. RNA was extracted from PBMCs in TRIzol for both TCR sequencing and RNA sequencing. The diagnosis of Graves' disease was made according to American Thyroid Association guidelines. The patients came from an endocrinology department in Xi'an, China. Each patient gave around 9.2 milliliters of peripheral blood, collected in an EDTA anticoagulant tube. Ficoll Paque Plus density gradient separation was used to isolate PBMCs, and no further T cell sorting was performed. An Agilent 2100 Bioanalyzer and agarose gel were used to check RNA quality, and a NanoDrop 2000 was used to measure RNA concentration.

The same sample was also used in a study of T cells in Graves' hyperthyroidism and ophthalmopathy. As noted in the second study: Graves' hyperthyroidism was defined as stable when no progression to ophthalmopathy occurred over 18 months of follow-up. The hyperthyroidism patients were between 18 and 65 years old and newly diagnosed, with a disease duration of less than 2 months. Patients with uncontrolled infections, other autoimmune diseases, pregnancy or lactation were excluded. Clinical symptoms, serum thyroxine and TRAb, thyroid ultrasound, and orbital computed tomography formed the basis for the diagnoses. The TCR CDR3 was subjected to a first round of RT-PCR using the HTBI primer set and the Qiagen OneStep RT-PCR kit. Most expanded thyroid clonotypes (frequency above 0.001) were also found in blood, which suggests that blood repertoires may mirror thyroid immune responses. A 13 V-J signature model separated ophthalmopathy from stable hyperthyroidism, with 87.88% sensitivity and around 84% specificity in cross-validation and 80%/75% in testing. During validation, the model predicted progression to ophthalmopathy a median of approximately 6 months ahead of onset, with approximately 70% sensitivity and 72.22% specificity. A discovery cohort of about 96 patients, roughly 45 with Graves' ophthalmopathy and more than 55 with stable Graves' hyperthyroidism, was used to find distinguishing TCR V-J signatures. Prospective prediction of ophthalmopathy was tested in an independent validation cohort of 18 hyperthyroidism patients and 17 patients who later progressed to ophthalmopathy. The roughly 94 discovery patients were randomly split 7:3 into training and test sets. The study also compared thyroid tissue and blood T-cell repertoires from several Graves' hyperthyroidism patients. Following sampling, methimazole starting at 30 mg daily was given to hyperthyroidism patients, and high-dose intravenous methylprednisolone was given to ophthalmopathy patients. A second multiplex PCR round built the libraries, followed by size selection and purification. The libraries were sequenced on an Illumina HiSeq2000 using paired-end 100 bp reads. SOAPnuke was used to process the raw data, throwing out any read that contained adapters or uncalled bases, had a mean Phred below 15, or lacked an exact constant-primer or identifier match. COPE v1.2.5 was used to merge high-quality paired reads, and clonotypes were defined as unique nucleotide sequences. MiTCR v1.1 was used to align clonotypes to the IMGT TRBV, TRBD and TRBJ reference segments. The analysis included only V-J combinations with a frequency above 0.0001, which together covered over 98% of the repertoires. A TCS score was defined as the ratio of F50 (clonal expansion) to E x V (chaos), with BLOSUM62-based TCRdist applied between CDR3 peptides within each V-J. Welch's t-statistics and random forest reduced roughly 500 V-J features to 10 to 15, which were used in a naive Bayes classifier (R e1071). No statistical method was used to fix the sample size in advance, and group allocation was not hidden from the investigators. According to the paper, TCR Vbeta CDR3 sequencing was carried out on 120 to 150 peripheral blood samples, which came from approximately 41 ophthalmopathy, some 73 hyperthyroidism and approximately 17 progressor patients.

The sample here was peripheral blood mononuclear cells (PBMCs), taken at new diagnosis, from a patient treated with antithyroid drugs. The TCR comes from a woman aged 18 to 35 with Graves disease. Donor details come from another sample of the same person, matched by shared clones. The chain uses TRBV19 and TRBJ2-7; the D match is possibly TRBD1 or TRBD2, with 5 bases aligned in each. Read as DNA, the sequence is TGTGCCAGTAGTGAAAGACCGGGACCCGACTATGAGCAGTACTTC. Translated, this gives CASSERPGPDYEQYF.